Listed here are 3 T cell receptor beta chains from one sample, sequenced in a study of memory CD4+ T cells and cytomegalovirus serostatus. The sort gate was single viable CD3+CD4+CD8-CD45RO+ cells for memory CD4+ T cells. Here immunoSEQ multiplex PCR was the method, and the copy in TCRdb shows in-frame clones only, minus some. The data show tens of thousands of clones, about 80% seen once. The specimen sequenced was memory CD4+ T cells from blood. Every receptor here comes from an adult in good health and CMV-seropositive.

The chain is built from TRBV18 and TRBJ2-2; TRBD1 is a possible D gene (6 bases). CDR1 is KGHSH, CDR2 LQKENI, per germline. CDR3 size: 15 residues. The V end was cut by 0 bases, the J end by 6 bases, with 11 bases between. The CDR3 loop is CASSPPGHGAGELFF. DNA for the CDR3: TGTGCCAGCTCACCACCGGGACATGGCGCCGGGGAGCTGTTTTTT.

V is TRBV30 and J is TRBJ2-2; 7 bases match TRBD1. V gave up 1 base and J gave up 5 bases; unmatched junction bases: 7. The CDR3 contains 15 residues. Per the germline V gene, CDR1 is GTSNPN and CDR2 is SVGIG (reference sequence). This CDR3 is CAWSEQGRGTGELFF. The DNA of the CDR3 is TGTGCCTGGAGTGAACAGGGCAGGGGGACCGGGGAGCTGTTTTTT.

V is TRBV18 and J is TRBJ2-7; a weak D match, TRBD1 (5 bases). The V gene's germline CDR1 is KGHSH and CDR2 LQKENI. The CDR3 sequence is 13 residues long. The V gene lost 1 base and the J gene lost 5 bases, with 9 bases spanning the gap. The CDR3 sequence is CASSPRQLDEQYF. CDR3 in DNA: TGTGCCAGCTCACCACGACAGCTCGACGAGCAGTACTTC.